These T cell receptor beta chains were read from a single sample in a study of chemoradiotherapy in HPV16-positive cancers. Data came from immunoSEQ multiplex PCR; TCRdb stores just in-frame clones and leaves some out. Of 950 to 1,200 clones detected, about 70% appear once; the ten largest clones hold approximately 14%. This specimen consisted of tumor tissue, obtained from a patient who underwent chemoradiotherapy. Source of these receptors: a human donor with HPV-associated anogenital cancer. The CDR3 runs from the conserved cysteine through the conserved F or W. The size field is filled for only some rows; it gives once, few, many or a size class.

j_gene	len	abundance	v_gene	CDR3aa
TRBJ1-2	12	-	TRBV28	CASSWDRTGYTF
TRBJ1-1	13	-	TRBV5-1	CASRTTVNTEAFF
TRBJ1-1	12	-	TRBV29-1	CSGESYDTEAFF
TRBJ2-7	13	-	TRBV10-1	CASSEGDTYEQYF
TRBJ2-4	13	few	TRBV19	CASSAGPKNIQYF
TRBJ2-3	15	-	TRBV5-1	CASSLAGGAGDTQYF
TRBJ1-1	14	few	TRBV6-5	CASRRDSAGTEAFF
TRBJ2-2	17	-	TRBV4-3	CASSQTGSDINTGELFF
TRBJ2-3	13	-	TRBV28	CASTPGPTYTQYF
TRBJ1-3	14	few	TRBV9	CASSVQGFGNTIYF
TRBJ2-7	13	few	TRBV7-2	CASSFKTGFEQYF
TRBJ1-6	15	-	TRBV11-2	CASSLEGRGNSPLHF
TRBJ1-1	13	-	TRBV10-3	CAITPGRNTEAFF
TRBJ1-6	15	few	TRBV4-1	CASSQDPRENSPLHF
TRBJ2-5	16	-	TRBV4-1	CASSQAYDRAQETQYF
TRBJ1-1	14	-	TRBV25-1	CASRSTARGAEAFF
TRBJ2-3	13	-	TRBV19	CASSRQPADTQYF
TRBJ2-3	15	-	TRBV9	CASSSLGTKEDTQYF
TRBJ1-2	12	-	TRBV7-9	CASRPTGYGYTF
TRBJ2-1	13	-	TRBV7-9	CASSFGGGNEQFF
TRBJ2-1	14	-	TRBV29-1	CSVRRGRIYNEQFF
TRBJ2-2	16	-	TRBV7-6	CASSLGWGSGTGELFF
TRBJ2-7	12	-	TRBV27	CASMGQSYEQYF
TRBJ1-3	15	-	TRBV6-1	CASQFGQLSGNTIYF
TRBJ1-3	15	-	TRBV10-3	CAITPGQGAGNTIYF
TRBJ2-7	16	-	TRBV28	CASSLVQGLASYEQYF
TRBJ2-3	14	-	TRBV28	CASRPWYGTDTQYF
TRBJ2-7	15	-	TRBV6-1	CASSEFLGQSYEQYF
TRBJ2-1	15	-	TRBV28	CASSFGLSGRNEQFF
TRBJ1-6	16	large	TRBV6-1	CASSETVSSYNSPLHF
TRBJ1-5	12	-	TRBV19	CASMGPGTPQHF
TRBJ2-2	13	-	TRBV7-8	CASSLLGSGELFF
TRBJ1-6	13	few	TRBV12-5	CASGVGFGSPLHF
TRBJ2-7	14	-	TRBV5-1	CASGPGQGSYEQYF
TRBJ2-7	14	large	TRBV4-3	CASSQDAGSYEQYF
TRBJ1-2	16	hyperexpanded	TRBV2	CASAGEQDGIDYGYTF
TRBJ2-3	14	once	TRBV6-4	CASSETGVTDTQYF
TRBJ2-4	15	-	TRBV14	CASSQSRSGAGIQYF
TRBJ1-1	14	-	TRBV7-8	CASSFGQTNTEAFF
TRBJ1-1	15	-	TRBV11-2	CASSLSRRMNTEAFF
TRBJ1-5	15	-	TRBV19	CASSMRAGGNQPQHF
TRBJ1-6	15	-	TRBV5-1	CASSAGGRGYSPLHF
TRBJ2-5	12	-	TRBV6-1	CASSDVFGTQYF
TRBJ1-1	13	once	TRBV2	CASRAGEGTEAFF
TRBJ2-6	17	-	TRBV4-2	CASSQGGQSSGANVLTF
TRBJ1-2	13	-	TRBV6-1	CASTFDRNYGYTF
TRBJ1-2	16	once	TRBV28	CASSQPPGQGNYGYTF
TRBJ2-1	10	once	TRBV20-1	CSADNNEQFF
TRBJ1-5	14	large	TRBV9	CASSVEGGNQPQHF
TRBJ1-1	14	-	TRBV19	CASSTGQVLTEAFF
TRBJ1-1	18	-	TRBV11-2	CASSLECVGGGMNTEAFF